The source of this TCR beta chain is a study of EBV T-cell therapy then PD-1 blockade in nasopharyngeal carcinoma. Sequencing was performed with immunoSEQ multiplex PCR; in TCRdb, only in-frame clones are kept and a portion is missing. Of some 15,000 clones in the sample, roughly 80% are singletons; the top ten hold under 35%. Trimming removed 5 bases at V and 5 bases at J, with 12 bases between. The germline V gene encodes CDR1 SGHVS and CDR2 FQNEAQ. This CDR3 spans 13 amino acids. The sample's treatment: AdE1-LMPpoly-expanded autologous EBV-specific T-cell therapy followed by anti-PD-1 nivolumab. About this clone: What it binds is not known.

The source was CD8+ T cells from blood, collected at roughly day 110 from a patient whose treatment included autologous EBV-specific T cells and nivolumab. The TCR originated in a man in his forties with nasopharyngeal carcinoma. This chain joins TRBV7-8 and TRBJ2-5; tentative D call: TRBD1 (6 bases). CDR3: CASSHRVGETQYF. In DNA, the CDR3 is TGTGCCAGCAGCCACAGGGTAGGGGAGACCCAGTACTTC.